A single T cell receptor (beta chain) is shown here with its context. The antigen is not known. The data stem from a study of neurological immune-mediated disorders. Study outcomes and limitations: Private repertoires in all groups were suggested by the finding that expanded clones across subjects shared no CDR3 amino acid sequences.

Each CDR3 protein is one row after TCRdb ran MiXCR on the 5' RACE reads. The sample consists of over 45,000 distinct CDR3 sequences, about 25% of them appearing once. Germline CDR1 and CDR2: MGHDK and SYGVNS. Trimming shortened V by 4 bases and J by 3 bases, and 12 bases separated the two germline ends. The CDR3 runs to 14 residues. Among the participants, healthy controls were blood bank volunteers in Maryland, USA. The rearrangement links TRBV25-1 to TRBJ2-5, with D unresolved. The sample comprised PBMCs. The sequence came from a woman in her 70s in good health. The CDR3 here is CASSALTGKETQYF. CDR3 nucleotides: TGTGCCAGCAGTGCTTTGACTGGGAAAGAGACCCAGTACTTC.